Following are 14 T cell receptor beta chains from one sample sequenced in a study of shared clonotypes between healthy human individuals. TCRdb's table, derived via immunoSEQ multiplex PCR, lists solely in-frame clones and lacks some. The data show a few million clones, with 92% seen just once and around 0.38% held by the top ten. The sequencing input was naive CD4+ T cells from PBMCs. Subset in this sample: CD45RA+ positively selected. The receptors were gathered from a man between 18 and 29 years old in good health. Some clones in this sample may be carry-over from other donors' samples.

In its sample, this clone was seen once. This chain uses TRBV28 with TRBJ2-7; possibly TRBD1 for D (5 bases). V gave up 4 bases and J gave up 3 bases, with 13 bases separating them. The CDR3 totals 14 residues. Germline V gives CDR1 MDHEN, CDR2 SYDVKM. CDR3 DNA: TGTGCCAGCAGTTACGACAGAACTGTCTACGAGCAGTACTTC. Translating it yields CASSYDRTVYEQYF.

This chain links TRBV7-6 with TRBJ2-5; 7 bases map to TRBD1. The CDR3 contains 14 residues. J lost 5 bases, V lost 3 bases, and 6 bases had no gene match. The germline V gene has CDR1 SGHVS and CDR2 FNYEAQ. The CDR3 sequence: CASSFLTGKETQYF. The CDR3, as DNA: TGTGCCAGCAGCTTTTTGACAGGGAAGGAGACCCAGTACTTC.

V gene TRBV7-8 combines with J gene TRBJ1-1; D is perhaps TRBD1 (5 bases). Germline loops: CDR1 SGHVS, CDR2 FQNEAQ. V lost 2 bases and J 7 bases, leaving 20 bases between the germline ends. This CDR3 is built from 16 residues. The CDR3, as DNA: TGTGCCAGCAGCTTAAGGTGGCTGGGGGGGGTAGATGAAGCTTTCTTT. Amino acid sequence: CASSLRWLGGVDEAFF. Drawing the rest from reference TRBV7-8 and TRBJ1-1, the complete variable domain is GAGVSQSPRYKVAKRGQDVALRCDPISGHVSLFWYQQALGQGPEFLTYFQNEAQLDKSGLPSDRFFAERPEGSVSTLKIQRTQQEDSAVYLCASSLRWLGGVDEAFFGQGTRLTVV.

CDR3 DNA: TGTGCCAGCAGCTTTAACTATGGCTACACCTTC. It yields the protein CASSFNYGYTF. V gene TRBV5-8 combines with J gene TRBJ1-2; D remains ambiguous. V lost 2 bases, J lost 1 base, and 0 bases lay in between. Germline loops: CDR1 SGHTS, CDR2 YDEGEE. The CDR3 is 11 residues long.

The V gene is TRBV19, the J gene TRBJ1-5; a weak D match, TRBD1 (5 bases). In germline, CDR1 is LNHDA, CDR2 SQIVND (reference sequence). CDR3 size: 13 residues. Trimming pared 7 bases from V and 3 bases from J, leaving 10 bases between. The CDR3: CASNWGNNQPQHF. CDR3 sequence (DNA): TGTGCCAGTAACTGGGGGAACAATCAGCCCCAGCATTTT. Complete variable domain (other parts from reference TRBV19 and TRBJ1-5): DGGITQSPKYLFRKEGQNVTLSCEQNLNHDAMYWYRQDPGQGLRLIYYSQIVNDFQKGDIAEGYSVSREKKESFPLTVTSAQKNPTAFYLCASNWGNNQPQHFGDGTRLSIL.

V usage is TRBV4-3 and J usage is TRBJ2-1, with a possible D match to TRBD2 (5 bases). Trimming cost V 0 bases and J 2 bases, with 11 bases left between them. The CDR3 sequence is 16 residues long. CDR1 is LGHNA, CDR2 YSLEER, per germline. The CDR3 region has the DNA TGCGCCAGCAGCCAAGAGGCGGGTCGAGCCTACAATGAGCAGTTCTTC. Its protein is CASSQEAGRAYNEQFF.

This chain uses TRBV9 with TRBJ2-3; 8 bases fit TRBD2. The germline V gene encodes CDR1 SGDLS and CDR2 YYNGEE. CDR3 size: 19 residues. J gave up 0 bases and V 4 bases, and 16 bases lay outside the gene matches. CDR3 nucleotides: TGTGCCAGCAGCACGAGCCCGGGGGTGCTAGCGGGTAGCACAGATACGCAGTATTTT. Translation: CASSTSPGVLAGSTDTQYF.

The sample holds one count of this clone. The genes are TRBV19 and TRBJ2-5; TRBD2 matches at 10 bases. Germline lookup yields CDR1 LNHDA and CDR2 SQIVND (reference sequence). Germline trimming cut 3 bases from V and 4 bases from J; bases unmatched to any gene: 14. The CDR3 covers 18 residues. CDR3 residues: CASSIRGIAGGSGETQYF. Here the CDR3 DNA reads TGTGCCAGTAGTATCCGAGGAATAGCGGGAGGTAGTGGAGAGACCCAGTACTTC.

The chain couples TRBV18 to TRBJ1-5, with no clear D. The germline V gene has CDR1 KGHSH and CDR2 LQKENI. The length of the CDR3 is 13 residues. Trimming stripped 3 bases from V and 3 bases from J, with 6 bases between. CDR3 DNA sequence: TGTGCCAGCTCACCGCATTACAATCAGCCCCAGCATTTT. It encodes CASSPHYNQPQHF.

The chain is built from TRBV5-1 and TRBJ2-1, with TRBD1 identical over 12 bases. This CDR3 is built from 15 residues. Germline V gene sequence: CDR1 SGHRS, CDR2 YFSETQ. J gave up 8 bases and V 4 bases, and 7 bases lay outside the gene matches. The CDR3: CASSPGTGGWDEQFF. The CDR3 DNA sequence: TGCGCCAGCAGCCCCGGGACAGGGGGCTGGGATGAGCAGTTCTTC.

This chain uses TRBV7-2 with TRBJ2-2, with a tentative D call TRBD2 (6 bases). V lost 5 bases and J lost 5, with 15 bases in between. Germline-derived CDR1 and CDR2 are SGHTA and FQGNSA. The CDR3 spans 15 residues. CDR3 protein: CASSRGAEGTGELFF. CDR3 sequence (DNA): TGTGCCAGCAGCCGAGGAGCGGAGGGAACCGGGGAGCTGTTTTTT.

The genes are TRBV6-6 and TRBJ2-7; TRBD2 matches at 8 bases. Germline CDR1 is MNHNY and CDR2 is SVGAGI (reference sequence). The junction had 18 bases not matched to a gene; V was cut back by 10 bases and J by 4 bases. The CDR3 is 16 amino acids. The CDR3 loop is CATARGAGGRPYEQYF. CDR3 nucleotides: TGTGCCACCGCCCGTGGAGCGGGCGGGAGGCCGTACGAGCAGTACTTC.

The CDR3 sequence: CASSDRQGHYEQYF. Here the CDR3 DNA reads TGTGCCAGCAGCGACCGACAGGGACACTACGAGCAGTACTTC. The rearrangement uses TRBV7-9 and TRBJ2-7, with TRBD1 identical over 7 bases. V gave up 5 bases and J gave up 3 bases; unmatched junction bases: 7. CDR1 is SEHNR and CDR2 is FQNEAQ in the germline V gene (reference sequence). This CDR3 comprises 14 residues.

V is TRBV2 and J is TRBJ2-2, with D perhaps TRBD1 (5 bases). Trimming took off 4 bases at V and 1 base at J, with 10 bases between the two ends. The CDR3 is 15 amino acids. Germline CDR1 SNHLY, CDR2 FYNNEI. The CDR3 DNA sequence: TGTGCCAGCAGTGGCAGGGCCCTGAACACCGGGGAGCTGTTTTTT. It translates to CASSGRALNTGELFF.